Given below is one TCR beta chain in context. What it binds is unknown. The V gene lost 1 base and the J gene lost 5 bases, with 6 bases spanning the gap. The CDR3 extends over 12 amino acids. Germline-derived CDR1 and CDR2 are SGHRS and YFSETQ. RNA was extracted and reverse transcribed into cDNA as the sequencing template. Assay used: immunoSEQ multiplex PCR; TCRdb lists only in-frame clones, some missing. The repertoire holds 200,000 or so clones, with approximately 52% as singletons. Collection of lesional scalp punch biopsies and peripheral blood was performed in alopecia areata patients. The sample originates from a study of CD8+ T cells in alopecia areata. Study overall: Those treated were given oral tofacitinib at 5 to 10 mg twice daily.

The study, taken as a whole, reports: Across lesional scalp, and particularly alopecia totalis/universalis, clonality surpassed that of normal scalp. TCR sharing across patients was less clear than in mice, possibly HLA-related.

This chain joins TRBV5-1 and TRBJ2-5; D is ambiguous. This specimen consisted of CD4+ T cells sorted from blood, obtained at week 0. This TCR was sampled from a human donor with alopecia areata. The CDR3 DNA sequence: TGCGCCAGCAGCTTGAATTGGGAGACCCAGTACTTC. It translates to CASSLNWETQYF.